Listed below are T cell receptor beta chains from one sample, sequenced in a study of early T cells in non-severe SARS-CoV-2 infection. TCRdb redid the calling of the 5' RACE reads with MiXCR, one entry per CDR3 protein. The data contain some 54,000 distinct CDR3 sequences, more than 8.5% of them singletons. The material sequenced was whole blood. These receptors came from an adult who was a healthcare worker with PCR-confirmed SARS-CoV-2 infection or an uninfected control (not recorded which). Each CDR3 is given with its conserved first and last residue. Fields, in order: CDR3 protein, CDR3 DNA, V gene, clone size, J gene, D gene. The D gene is left open where the match is weak. Size is stated for part of the rows, as once, few or many counts, or as a class when the clone is expanded.

CDR3 protein: CAINPGQGYNEQFF
CDR3 DNA: TGTGCCATCAACCCGGGACAGGGGTACAATGAGCAGTTCTTC
V gene: TRBV10-3
clone size: many
J gene: TRBJ2-1
D gene: TRBD1

CDR3 protein: CASRIPGTQELFF
CDR3 DNA: TGTGCCAGCAGAATACCCGGGACCCAGGAGCTGTTTTTT
V gene: TRBV7-8
clone size: many
J gene: TRBJ2-2
D gene: .

CDR3 protein: CSAIFREEKLFF
CDR3 DNA: TGCAGTGCTATTTTTAGGGAGGAAAAACTGTTTTTT
V gene: TRBV20-1
clone size: .
J gene: TRBJ1-4
D gene: .

CDR3 protein: CASSVQAGVGNEQFF
CDR3 DNA: TGTGCCAGCAGCGTACAGGCGGGAGTGGGCAATGAGCAGTTCTTC
V gene: TRBV9
clone size: .
J gene: TRBJ2-1
D gene: TRBD2

CDR3 protein: CASSPGVLYGYTF
CDR3 DNA: TGTGCCAGCAGCCCGGGGGTCCTCTATGGCTACACCTTC
V gene: TRBV12-3/TRBV12-4
clone size: many
J gene: TRBJ1-2
D gene: .

CDR3 protein: CAISESGRAFREQYF
CDR3 DNA: TGTGCCATCAGTGAGTCGGGCAGGGCGTTCCGCGAGCAGTACTTC
V gene: TRBV10-3
clone size: few
J gene: TRBJ2-7
D gene: .

CDR3 protein: CASSKGDRSGRSQPQHF
CDR3 DNA: TGTGCCAGCAGCAAAGGGGACCGTTCGGGGCGCAGTCAGCCCCAGCATTTT
V gene: TRBV21-1
clone size: many
J gene: TRBJ1-5
D gene: .

CDR3 protein: CASSFSGRAGGNEQFF
CDR3 DNA: TGTGCCAGCAGCTTTAGCGGGAGGGCCGGAGGCAATGAGCAGTTCTTC
V gene: TRBV7-9
clone size: many
J gene: TRBJ2-1
D gene: TRBD2

CDR3 protein: CASSLLAGLSGANVLTF
CDR3 DNA: TGTGCCAGCAGCTTACTAGCGGGACTCTCTGGGGCCAACGTCCTGACTTTC
V gene: TRBV7-2
clone size: few
J gene: TRBJ2-6
D gene: TRBD2

CDR3 protein: CASKETGITYGYTF
CDR3 DNA: TGTGCCAGCAAGGAAACAGGAATTACCTATGGCTACACCTTC
V gene: TRBV2
clone size: many
J gene: TRBJ1-2
D gene: .

CDR3 protein: CSVGLAGGQFF
CDR3 DNA: TGCAGCGTCGGACTAGCGGGAGGGCAGTTCTTC
V gene: TRBV29-1
clone size: .
J gene: TRBJ2-1
D gene: TRBD2

CDR3 protein: CASSWKGYTGELFF
CDR3 DNA: TGTGCCAGCAGCTGGAAGGGTTACACCGGGGAGCTGTTTTTT
V gene: TRBV7-2
clone size: .
J gene: TRBJ2-2
D gene: .

CDR3 protein: CASSYPGQSYEQYF
CDR3 DNA: TGTGCCAGCAGTTACCCGGGACAGTCCTACGAGCAGTACTTC
V gene: TRBV6-6
clone size: .
J gene: TRBJ2-7
D gene: TRBD1

CDR3 protein: CASSSLSTGTGRFF
CDR3 DNA: TGTGCCAGCAGTTCCCTCTCGACCGGGACAGGGAGGTTCTTC
V gene: TRBV28
clone size: .
J gene: TRBJ2-1
D gene: TRBD1

CDR3 protein: CSARVGTGPRSRNIQYF
CDR3 DNA: TGCAGTGCTAGAGTGGGGACAGGGCCCCGGAGTAGAAACATTCAGTACTTC
V gene: TRBV20-1
clone size: .
J gene: TRBJ2-4
D gene: TRBD1

CDR3 protein: CASSLRGGLLYEQYF
CDR3 DNA: TGCGCCAGCAGCCTGAGAGGCGGGTTACTCTACGAGCAGTACTTC
V gene: TRBV23-1
clone size: many
J gene: TRBJ2-7
D gene: .

CDR3 protein: CASSSLTDTQYF
CDR3 DNA: TGCGCCAGCAGCTCTTTAACAGATACGCAGTATTTT
V gene: TRBV5-1
clone size: few
J gene: TRBJ2-3
D gene: .

CDR3 protein: CASSRMGGSGNTIYF
CDR3 DNA: TGTGCCAGCAGTCGCATGGGAGGCTCTGGAAACACCATATATTTT
V gene: TRBV3-1
clone size: few
J gene: TRBJ1-3
D gene: .

CDR3 protein: CASGPLGSEQFF
CDR3 DNA: TGTGCCAGCGGGCCACTAGGAAGTGAGCAGTTCTTC
V gene: TRBV6-1
clone size: few
J gene: TRBJ2-1
D gene: .

CDR3 protein: CASRGTSYNEQFF
CDR3 DNA: TGTGCCAGCAGGGGGACTTCCTACAATGAGCAGTTCTTC
V gene: TRBV2
clone size: few
J gene: TRBJ2-1
D gene: .

CDR3 protein: CASSQDPHEQYF
CDR3 DNA: TGTGCCAGCAGCCAAGATCCCCACGAGCAGTACTTC
V gene: TRBV3-1
clone size: medium-sized
J gene: TRBJ2-7
D gene: .

CDR3 protein: CASSPGTSGRRSTDTQYF
CDR3 DNA: TGTGCCAGCAGCCCAGGGACTAGCGGGAGGAGGAGCACAGATACGCAGTATTTT
V gene: TRBV13
clone size: many
J gene: TRBJ2-3
D gene: TRBD2

CDR3 protein: CASSVVTTDEQFF
CDR3 DNA: TGTGCCAGCAGCGTAGTCACAACCGATGAGCAGTTCTTC
V gene: TRBV9
clone size: many
J gene: TRBJ2-1
D gene: .

CDR3 protein: CASSRSRTGGTEAFF
CDR3 DNA: TGTGCCAGCAGCCGGAGTCGGACAGGGGGCACTGAAGCTTTCTTT
V gene: TRBV3-1
clone size: many
J gene: TRBJ1-1
D gene: TRBD1

CDR3 protein: CASSPIRGRYNEQFF
CDR3 DNA: TGTGCCAGCAGCCCAATACGGGGGCGTTACAATGAGCAGTTCTTC
V gene: TRBV6-2/TRBV6-3
clone size: .
J gene: TRBJ2-1
D gene: .

CDR3 protein: CSVVQVQETQYF
CDR3 DNA: TGCAGCGTTGTGCAGGTACAAGAGACCCAGTACTTC
V gene: TRBV29-1
clone size: .
J gene: TRBJ2-5
D gene: .

CDR3 protein: CASSQALTSFPFF
CDR3 DNA: TGTGCCAGCAGCCAAGCCCTGACTAGCTTCCCGTTCTTC
V gene: TRBV3-1
clone size: many
J gene: TRBJ2-1
D gene: TRBD2

CDR3 protein: CASSATALLGGYTF
CDR3 DNA: TGTGCCAGCAGCGCCACTGCGCTTTTGGGAGGCTACACCTTC
V gene: TRBV7-2
clone size: many
J gene: TRBJ1-2
D gene: .

CDR3 protein: CASSKVRSSGANVLTF
CDR3 DNA: TGTGCCAGCAGCAAAGTTCGGAGCTCTGGGGCCAACGTCCTGACTTTC
V gene: TRBV21-1
clone size: many
J gene: TRBJ2-6
D gene: .

CDR3 protein: CASSSGRATGEQYF
CDR3 DNA: TGTGCCAGCAGTAGCGGGAGGGCCACGGGGGAGCAGTACTTC
V gene: TRBV9
clone size: few
J gene: TRBJ2-7
D gene: TRBD2